Shown below are 9 T cell receptor beta chains from a single sample sequenced in a study of blood T cell repertoires in COVID-19. Measured with immunoSEQ multiplex PCR; TCRdb has only the in-frame clones, and not every one. The sample shows roughly 130,000 clones, around 90% of them seen only once. Sequences were obtained from peripheral blood. Receptors originate from a human donor with COVID-19, enrolled during active disease. The donor label of this sample is uncertain.

This clone was counted a single time. The rearrangement uses TRBV5-8 and TRBJ2-6, with D possibly TRBD1 on 6 matching bases. The CDR3 covers 15 residues. The V gene lost 4 bases and the J gene lost 3 bases, with 11 bases spanning the gap. Germline V CDR1 and CDR2: SGHTS, YDEGEE. CDR3: CASSDGQIGANVLTF. The DNA of the CDR3 is TGTGCCAGCAGCGACGGACAGATTGGGGCCAACGTCCTGACTTTC.

J is TRBJ2-7 and V is TRBV6-5, with TRBD2 matching over 11 bases. Germline V CDR1 and CDR2: MNHEY, SVGAGI. The CDR3 covers 15 residues. The V segment lost 6 bases and the J segment 3 bases; nucleotides outside the gene matches: 7. CDR3 protein: CASSQLAGEIYEQYF. CDR3 nucleotides: TGTGCCAGCAGCCAACTAGCGGGAGAGATCTACGAGCAGTACTTC.

CDR3 nucleotide sequence: TGCGCCAGCAGCGTAGCACAGGGGCCCTTGGGCGGAAACACCATATATTTT. Its translation: CASSVAQGPLGGNTIYF. The chain links TRBV5-1 to TRBJ1-3, with 7 nucleotides matching TRBD1. This CDR3 is 17 amino acids long. V trimming: 4 bases; J trimming: 4 bases; junction bases outside the gene matches: 14. Germline V lookup: CDR1 SGHRS, CDR2 YFSETQ.

V is TRBV10-3 and J is TRBJ2-3, with 8 bases identical to TRBD1. The ends lost 8 bases at V and 4 bases at J; junction bases unmatched: 2. This CDR3 is built from 12 residues. Germline CDR1 ENHRY, CDR2 SYGVKD. This chain's CDR3 is CAIQGAADTQYF. CDR3 DNA: TGTGCCATCCAGGGGGCAGCAGATACGCAGTATTTT.

This sequence joins TRBV5-1 and TRBJ1-1; 11 bases map to TRBD1. Trimming took 4 bases from V and 4 from J; bases not matched to a gene: 6. The CDR3 runs 15 residues. Germline loops: CDR1 SGHRS, CDR2 YFSETQ. The chain's CDR3 is CASSPGGTGGTEAFF. The DNA of the CDR3 is TGCGCCAGCAGCCCAGGTGGGACAGGGGGCACTGAAGCTTTCTTT. Full variable domain (rest looked up from reference TRBV5-1 and TRBJ1-1): KAGVTQTPRYLIKTRGQQVTLSCSPISGHRSVSWYQQTPGQGLQFLFEYFSETQRNKGNFPGRFSGRQFSNSRSEMNVSTLELGDSALYLCASSPGGTGGTEAFFGQGTRLTVV.

This chain uses TRBV5-1 with TRBJ2-1; 12 nucleotides agree with TRBD2. This CDR3 has 17 amino acids. Per the germline V gene, CDR1 is SGHRS and CDR2 is YFSETQ. V gave up 0 bases and J gave up 4 bases; unmatched junction bases: 5. DNA of the CDR3: TGCGCCAGCAGCTTGGTGGCTAGCGGGGGGGCTTACAATGAGCAGTTCTTC. Translation gives CASSLVASGGAYNEQFF.

V and J are TRBV6-4 and TRBJ2-2, with D tentatively TRBD2 (6 bases). This CDR3 region has 18 residues. Germline V gene data show CDR1 as MRHNA and CDR2 as SNTAGT. The germline V and J ends were trimmed by 2 bases and 6 bases, with 22 bases remaining between them. CDR3 amino acids: CASSDGGIQVGKAGELFF. The CDR3 DNA reads TGTGCCAGCAGTGACGGGGGGATACAAGTGGGCAAAGCCGGGGAGCTGTTTTTT.

The chain has TRBV24-1 and TRBJ2-1; 8 bases agree with TRBD2. The CDR3 has 12 residues. With 4 bases clipped from V and 16 bases from J, the junction kept 8 bases outside the gene matches. Germline CDR1 reads KGHDR; CDR2 reads SFDVKD. CDR3 sequence (DNA): TGTGCCACCAGTGACCGGACGGGAGGGGAATTCTTC. Residues: CATSDRTGGEFF.

Only one count was recorded for this clone. This chain connects TRBV9 to TRBJ1-2, with TRBD1 matching 11 bases. The germline V gene has CDR1 SGDLS and CDR2 YYNGEE. The CDR3 contains 14 residues. J lost 8 bases, V lost 4 bases, and 7 bases had no gene match. Here the CDR3 DNA reads TGTGCCAGCAGCCGCGGACAGGGGGCCGGCGGCTACACCTTC. Encoded protein: CASSRGQGAGGYTF.